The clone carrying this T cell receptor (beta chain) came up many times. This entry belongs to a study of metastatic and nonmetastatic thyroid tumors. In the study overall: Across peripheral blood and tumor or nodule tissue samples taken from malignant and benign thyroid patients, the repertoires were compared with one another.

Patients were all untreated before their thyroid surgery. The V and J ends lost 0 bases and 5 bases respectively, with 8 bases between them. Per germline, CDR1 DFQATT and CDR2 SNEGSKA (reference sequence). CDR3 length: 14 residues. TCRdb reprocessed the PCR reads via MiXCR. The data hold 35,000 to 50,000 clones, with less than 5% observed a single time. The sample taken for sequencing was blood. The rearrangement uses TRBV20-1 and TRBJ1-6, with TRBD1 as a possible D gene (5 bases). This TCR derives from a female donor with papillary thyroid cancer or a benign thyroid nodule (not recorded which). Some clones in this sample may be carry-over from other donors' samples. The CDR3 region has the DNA TGCAGTGCTAGAGACGGACACAATAATTCACCCCTCCACTTT. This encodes CSARDGHNNSPLHF.